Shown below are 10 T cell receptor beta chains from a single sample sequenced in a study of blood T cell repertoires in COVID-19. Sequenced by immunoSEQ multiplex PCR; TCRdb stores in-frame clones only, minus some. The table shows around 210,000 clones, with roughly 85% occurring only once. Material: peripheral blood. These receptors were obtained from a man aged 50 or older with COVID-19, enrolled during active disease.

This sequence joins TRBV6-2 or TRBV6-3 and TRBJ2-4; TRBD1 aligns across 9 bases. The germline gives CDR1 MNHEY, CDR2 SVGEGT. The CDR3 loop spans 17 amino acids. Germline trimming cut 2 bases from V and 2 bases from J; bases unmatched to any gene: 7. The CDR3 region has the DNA TGTGCCAGCAGTTACCCAGGGGACAGGGAACCCAAAAACATTCAGTACTTC. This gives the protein CASSYPGDREPKNIQYF.

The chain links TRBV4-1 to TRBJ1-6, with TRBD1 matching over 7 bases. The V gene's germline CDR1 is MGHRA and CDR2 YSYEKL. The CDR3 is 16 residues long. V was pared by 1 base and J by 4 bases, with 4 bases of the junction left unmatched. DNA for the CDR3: TGCGCCAGCAGCCAAGGACAGGGTTATTATAATTCACCCCTCCACTTT. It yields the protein CASSQGQGYYNSPLHF.

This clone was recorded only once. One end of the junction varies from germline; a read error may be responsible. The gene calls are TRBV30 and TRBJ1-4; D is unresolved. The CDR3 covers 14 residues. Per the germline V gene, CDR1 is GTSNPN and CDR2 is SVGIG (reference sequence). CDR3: CAWSIGAPNQKLFF. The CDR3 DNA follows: TGTGCCTGGAGTATTGGAGCCCCTAATCAAAAACTGTTTTTT. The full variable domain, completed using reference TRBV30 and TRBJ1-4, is SQTIHQWPATLVQPVGSPLSLECTVEGTSNPNLYWYRQAAGRGLQLLFYSVGIGQISSEVPQNLSASRPQDRQFILSSKKLLLSDSGFYLCAWSIGAPNQKLFFGSGTQLSVL.

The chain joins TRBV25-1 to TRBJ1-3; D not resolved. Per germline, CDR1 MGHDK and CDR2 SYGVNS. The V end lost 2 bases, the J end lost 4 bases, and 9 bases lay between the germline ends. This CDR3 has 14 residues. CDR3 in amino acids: CASSENQQGNTIYF. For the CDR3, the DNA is TGTGCCAGCAGTGAAAACCAACAGGGAAACACCATATATTTT.

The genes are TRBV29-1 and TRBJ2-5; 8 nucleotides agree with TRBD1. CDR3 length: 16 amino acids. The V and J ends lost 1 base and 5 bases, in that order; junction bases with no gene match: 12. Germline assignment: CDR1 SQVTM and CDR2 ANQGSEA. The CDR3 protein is CSVEAYNSRTGETQYF. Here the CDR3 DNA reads TGCAGCGTTGAAGCCTACAATAGCCGGACAGGGGAGACCCAGTACTTC.

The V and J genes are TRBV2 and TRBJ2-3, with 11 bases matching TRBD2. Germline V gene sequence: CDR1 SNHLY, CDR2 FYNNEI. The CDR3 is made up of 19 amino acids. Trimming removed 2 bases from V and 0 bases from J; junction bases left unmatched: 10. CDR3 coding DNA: TGTGCCAGCAGTGAATTCCGGCTAGCGGGGGGCTATAGCACAGATACGCAGTATTTT. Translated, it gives CASSEFRLAGGYSTDTQYF.

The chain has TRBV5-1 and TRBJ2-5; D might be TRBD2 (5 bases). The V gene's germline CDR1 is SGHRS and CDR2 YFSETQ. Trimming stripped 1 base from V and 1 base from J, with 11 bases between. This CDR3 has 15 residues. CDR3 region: CASSLNGVAQETQYF. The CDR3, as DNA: TGCGCCAGCAGCTTGAACGGGGTGGCCCAAGAGACCCAGTACTTC.

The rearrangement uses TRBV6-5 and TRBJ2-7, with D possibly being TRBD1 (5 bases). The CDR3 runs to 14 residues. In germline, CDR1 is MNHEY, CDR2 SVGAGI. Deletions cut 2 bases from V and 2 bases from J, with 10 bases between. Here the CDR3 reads CASSYLPGPYEQYF. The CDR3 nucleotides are TGTGCCAGCAGTTACCTCCCAGGGCCCTACGAGCAGTACTTC.

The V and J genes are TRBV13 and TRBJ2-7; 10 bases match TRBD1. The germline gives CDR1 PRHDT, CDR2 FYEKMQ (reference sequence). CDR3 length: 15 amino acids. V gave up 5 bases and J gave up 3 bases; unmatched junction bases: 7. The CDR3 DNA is TGTGCCAGCAGCCCCCGACAGGGGGCCCTCTACGAGCAGTACTTC. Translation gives CASSPRQGALYEQYF.

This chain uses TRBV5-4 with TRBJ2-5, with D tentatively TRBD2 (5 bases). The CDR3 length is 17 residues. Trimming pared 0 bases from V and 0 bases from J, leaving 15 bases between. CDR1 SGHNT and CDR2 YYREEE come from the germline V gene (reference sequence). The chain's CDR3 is CASSLGRESGDQETQYF. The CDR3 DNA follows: TGTGCCAGCAGCTTGGGTCGAGAGAGCGGTGACCAAGAGACCCAGTACTTC.